This TCR beta chain is from a study of blood T cell repertoires in COVID-19. There are 16 residues in the CDR3. V lost 2 bases to trimming and J lost 1 base; unmatched junction nucleotides: 7. Germline CDR1 reads SGDLS; CDR2 reads YYNGEE. As processed by the authors: For nucleated cells, counts were estimated from reference gene primer amplification. This table comes from immunoSEQ multiplex PCR, and its TCRdb copy is limited to in-frame clones, with some not included. V and J calls and clone size come straight from that table; D and trimming were deduced from the DNA. The sample has around 300,000 clones, over 75% seen once.

The sequenced material came from PBMCs or T cells enriched from blood (not recorded which). This chain connects TRBV9 to TRBJ2-7, with 9 bases that match TRBD1. The source of this sequence is a woman aged 18 to 35 who had recovered from COVID-19. The CDR3 is CASSVAPGQGSYEQYF. The CDR3 DNA sequence: TGTGCCAGCAGCGTCGCTCCGGGACAGGGTTCCTACGAGCAGTACTTC. Using reference TRBV9 and TRBJ2-7 for the parts outside the CDR3, the full variable domain is DSGVTQTPKHLITATGQRVTLRCSPRSGDLSVYWYQQSLDQGLQFLIQYYNGEERAKGNILERFSAQQFPDLHSELNLSSLELGDSALYFCASSVAPGQGSYEQYFGPGTRLTVT.